This T cell receptor beta chain was obtained from a study of quantifying T cell responses using KT2 cells. Study-level background: cDNA was made from DNase-treated RNA using alpha and beta constant primers. Study observations and caveats: Very high KT2 spike-in numbers caused saturation in KT2 sequence detection.

Remarks on this clonotype: Its matching antigen is unknown.

A single-stranded UMI oligo with SP2 sequence was ligated to cDNA 3' ends. The first PCR ran roughly 4 cycles with an equimolar RC1.1 and RC1.2 beta primer mix. TCRdb re-analysed the UMI-ligation and nested PCR reads in MiXCR, keeping a single row per CDR3 protein. The sample gives about 33,000 distinct CDR3 sequences, about 9.4% of which show up once; about a tenth is in the top ten. The CDR3 has 16 residues. Germline V lookup: CDR1 MNHEY, CDR2 SMNVEV (reference sequence). The V end lost 3 bases, the J end lost 2 bases, and 15 bases lay between the germline ends. KT2, a clone with a known TCR, was spiked into unfractionated PBMC.

V is TRBV27 and J is TRBJ2-3; a weak D match, TRBD2 (5 bases). The sample comprised PBMCs spiked with cells of the T cell clone KT2. This TCR was recovered from a human donor. The CDR3 DNA follows: TGTGCCAGCAGTTTTTTCCCGACGGGGTACACAGATACGCAGTATTTT. Translation: CASSFFPTGYTDTQYF.